Presented here are 3 T cell receptor beta chains from one specimen sequenced in a study of long-term antiretroviral therapy in people with HIV. A v3.0 immunoSEQ assay was performed at survey level. Sequencing was performed with immunoSEQ multiplex PCR; in TCRdb, only in-frame clones are kept and a portion is missing. Of under 25,000 clones in the sample, over 75% were seen once. The input for sequencing was unsorted PBMCs, taken 2.6 years after starting antiretroviral therapy. The receptors shown here come from a woman in her 50s with HIV.

The chain has TRBV25-1 and TRBJ2-7; 9 bases match TRBD1. The V gene's germline CDR1 is MGHDK and CDR2 SYGVNS. The CDR3 spans 15 residues. The trim removed 0 bases at V and 1 base at J, leaving 1 base unmatched. The CDR3 DNA sequence: TGTGCCAGCAGTGAATACGGGACAGGGTCCTACGAGCAGTACTTC. Translated, it gives CASSEYGTGSYEQYF.

The CDR3 nucleotides read TGTGCCAGCAGTCCCACCGGGACACCAAACACTGAAGCTTTCTTT. It specifies CASSPTGTPNTEAFF. V gene TRBV7-9 combines with J gene TRBJ1-1; tentative D call: TRBD1 (6 bases). The CDR3 runs 15 residues. Germline CDR1 and CDR2: SEHNR and FQNEAQ (reference sequence). V was pared by 6 bases and J by 2 bases, with 16 bases between.

This sequence joins TRBV27 and TRBJ2-7; 9 bases are a match to TRBD2. J gave up 3 bases and V 2 bases, and 5 bases lay outside the gene matches. The CDR3 is made up of 15 amino acids. Germline-derived CDR1 and CDR2 are MNHEY and SMNVEV (reference sequence). The CDR3 is CASSLSLAGNYEQYF. The CDR3 nucleotides are TGTGCCAGCAGTTTAAGTCTAGCGGGAAACTACGAGCAGTACTTC.